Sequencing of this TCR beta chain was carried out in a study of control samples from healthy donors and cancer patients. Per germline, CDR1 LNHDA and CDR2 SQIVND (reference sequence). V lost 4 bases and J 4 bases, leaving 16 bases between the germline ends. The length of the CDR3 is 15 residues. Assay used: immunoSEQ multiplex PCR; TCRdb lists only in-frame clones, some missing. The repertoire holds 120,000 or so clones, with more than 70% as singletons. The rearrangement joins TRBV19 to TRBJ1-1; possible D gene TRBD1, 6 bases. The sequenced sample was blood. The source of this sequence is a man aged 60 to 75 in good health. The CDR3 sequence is CASSRRDIGPTEAFF. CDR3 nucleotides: TGTGCCAGTAGTAGAAGGGACATCGGGCCCACTGAAGCTTTCTTT.